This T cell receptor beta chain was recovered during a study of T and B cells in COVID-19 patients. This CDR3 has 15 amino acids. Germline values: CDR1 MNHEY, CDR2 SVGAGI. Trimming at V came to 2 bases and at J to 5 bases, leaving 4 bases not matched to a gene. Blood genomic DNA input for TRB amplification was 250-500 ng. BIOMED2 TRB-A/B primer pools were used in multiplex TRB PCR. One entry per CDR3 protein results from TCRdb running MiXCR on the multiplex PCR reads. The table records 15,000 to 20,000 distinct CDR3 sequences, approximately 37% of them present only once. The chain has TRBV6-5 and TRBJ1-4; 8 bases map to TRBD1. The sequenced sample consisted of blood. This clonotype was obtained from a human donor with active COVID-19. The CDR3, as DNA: TGTGCCAGCAGTTACAGGACAGGGAGAAATGAAAAACTGTTTTTT. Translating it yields CASSYRTGRNEKLFF.